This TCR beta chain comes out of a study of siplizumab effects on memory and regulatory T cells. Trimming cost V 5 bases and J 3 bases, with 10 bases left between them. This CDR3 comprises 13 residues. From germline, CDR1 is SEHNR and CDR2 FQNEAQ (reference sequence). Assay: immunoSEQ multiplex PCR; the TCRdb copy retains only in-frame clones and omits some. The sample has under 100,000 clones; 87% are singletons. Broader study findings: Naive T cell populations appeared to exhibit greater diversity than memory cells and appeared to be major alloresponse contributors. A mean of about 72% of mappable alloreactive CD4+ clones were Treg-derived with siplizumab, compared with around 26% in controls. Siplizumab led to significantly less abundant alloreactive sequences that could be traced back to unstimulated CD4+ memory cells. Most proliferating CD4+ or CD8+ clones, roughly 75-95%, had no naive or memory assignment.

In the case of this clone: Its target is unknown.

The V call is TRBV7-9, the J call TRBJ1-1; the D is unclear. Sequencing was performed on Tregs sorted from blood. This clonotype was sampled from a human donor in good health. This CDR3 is CASSPDGHTEAFF. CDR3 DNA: TGTGCCAGCAGCCCGGATGGGCACACTGAAGCTTTCTTT.